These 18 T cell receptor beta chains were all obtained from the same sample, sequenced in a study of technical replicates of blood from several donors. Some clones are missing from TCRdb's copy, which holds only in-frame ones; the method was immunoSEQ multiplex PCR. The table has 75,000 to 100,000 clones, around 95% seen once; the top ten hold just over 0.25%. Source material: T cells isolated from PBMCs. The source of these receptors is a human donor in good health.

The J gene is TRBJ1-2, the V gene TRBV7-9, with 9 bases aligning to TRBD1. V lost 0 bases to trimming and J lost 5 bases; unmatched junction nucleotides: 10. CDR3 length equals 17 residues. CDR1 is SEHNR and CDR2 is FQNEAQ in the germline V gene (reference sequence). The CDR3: CASSLAPGQGKWYGYTF. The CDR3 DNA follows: TGTGCCAGCAGCTTAGCGCCGGGACAGGGAAAATGGTATGGCTACACCTTC.

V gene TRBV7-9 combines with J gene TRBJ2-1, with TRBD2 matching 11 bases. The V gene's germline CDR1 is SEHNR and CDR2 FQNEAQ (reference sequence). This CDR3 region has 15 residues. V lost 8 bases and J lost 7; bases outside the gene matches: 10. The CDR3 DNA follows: TGTGCCAGCTCCCGCGGCACTAGCGGGAGAAATGAGCAGTTCTTC. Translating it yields CASSRGTSGRNEQFF.

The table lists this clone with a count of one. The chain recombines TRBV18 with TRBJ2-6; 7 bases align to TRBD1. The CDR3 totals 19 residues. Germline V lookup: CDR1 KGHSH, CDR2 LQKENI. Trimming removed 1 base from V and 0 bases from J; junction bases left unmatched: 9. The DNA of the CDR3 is TGTGCCAGCTCACCACGGGAACAGGGGTCTTACTCTGGGGCCAACGTCCTGACTTTC. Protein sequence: CASSPREQGSYSGANVLTF. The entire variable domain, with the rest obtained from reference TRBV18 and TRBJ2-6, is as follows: NAGVMQNPRHLVRRRGQEARLRCSPMKGHSHVYWYRQLPEEGLKFMVYLQKENIIDESGMPKERFSAEFPKEGPSILRIQQVVRGDSAAYFCASSPREQGSYSGANVLTFGAGSRLTVL.

The CDR3 loop reads CASCGQWGLTEAFF. The CDR3, as DNA: TGCGCCAGCTGCGGCCAATGGGGGCTCACTGAAGCTTTCTTT. The V gene is TRBV10-2, the J gene TRBJ1-1, with D maybe TRBD1 (6 bases). Trimming took 8 bases from V and 4 from J, leaving 17 bases between them. The CDR3 has 14 amino acids. Germline lookup yields CDR1 WSHSY and CDR2 SAAADI.

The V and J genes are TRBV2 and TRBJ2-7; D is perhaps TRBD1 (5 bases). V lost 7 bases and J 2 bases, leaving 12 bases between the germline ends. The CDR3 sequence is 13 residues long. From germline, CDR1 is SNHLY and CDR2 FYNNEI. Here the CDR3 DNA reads TGTGCCAGCATGCAGGGAAAAGCCTACGAGCAGTACTTC. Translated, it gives CASMQGKAYEQYF.

The CDR3 region has the DNA TGTGCCAGCGCGAGTTTTGGGCAGTTCTTC. Translated, it gives CASASFGQFF. The chain couples TRBV6-1 to TRBJ2-1; D remains unclear. This CDR3 has 10 residues. Germline V CDR1 and CDR2: MNHNS, SASEGT. V was clipped by 8 bases and J by 12 bases, with 11 bases between them.

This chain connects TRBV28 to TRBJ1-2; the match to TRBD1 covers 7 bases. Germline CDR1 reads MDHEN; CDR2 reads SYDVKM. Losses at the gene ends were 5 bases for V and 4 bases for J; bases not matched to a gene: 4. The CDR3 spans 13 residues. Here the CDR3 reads CASSLTGAYGYTF. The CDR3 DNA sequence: TGTGCCAGCAGTCTTACAGGGGCCTATGGCTACACCTTC.

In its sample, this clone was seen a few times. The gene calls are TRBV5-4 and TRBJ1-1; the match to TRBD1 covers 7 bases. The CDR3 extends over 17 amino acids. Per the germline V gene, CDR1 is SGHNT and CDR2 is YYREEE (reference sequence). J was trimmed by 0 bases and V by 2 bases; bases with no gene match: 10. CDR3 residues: CASSFPTGVDLNTEAFF. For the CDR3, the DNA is TGTGCCAGCAGCTTTCCTACAGGGGTAGATCTGAACACTGAAGCTTTCTTT.

CDR3 loop: CASSASIANEQFF. The CDR3 coding sequence is TGTGCCAGCAGCGCATCAATAGCGAATGAGCAGTTCTTC. V gene TRBV7-2 combines with J gene TRBJ2-1; possible D gene TRBD2, 5 bases. Trimming pared 5 bases from V and 7 bases from J, leaving 12 bases between. The CDR3 contains 13 residues. CDR1 SGHTA and CDR2 FQGNSA come from the germline V gene.

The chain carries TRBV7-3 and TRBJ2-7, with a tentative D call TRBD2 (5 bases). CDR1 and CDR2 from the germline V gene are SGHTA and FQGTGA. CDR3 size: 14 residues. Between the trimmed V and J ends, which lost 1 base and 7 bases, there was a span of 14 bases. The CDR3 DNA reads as TGTGCCAGCAGCTTAAGGGGTCCACCGGGAGAGCAGTACTTC. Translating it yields CASSLRGPPGEQYF.

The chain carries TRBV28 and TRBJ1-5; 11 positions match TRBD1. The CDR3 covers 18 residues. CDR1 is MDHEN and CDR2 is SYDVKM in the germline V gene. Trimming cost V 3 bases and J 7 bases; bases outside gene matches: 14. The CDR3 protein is CASSFGQGASPFEQPQHF. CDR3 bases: TGTGCCAGCAGTTTCGGACAGGGGGCTTCGCCGTTCGAACAGCCCCAGCATTTT.

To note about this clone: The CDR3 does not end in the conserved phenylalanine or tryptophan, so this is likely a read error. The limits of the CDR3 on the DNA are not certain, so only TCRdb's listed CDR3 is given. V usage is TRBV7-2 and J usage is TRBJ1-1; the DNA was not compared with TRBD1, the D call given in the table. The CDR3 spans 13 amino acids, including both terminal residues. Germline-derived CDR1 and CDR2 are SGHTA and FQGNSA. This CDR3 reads CASSLFRGTYFIG.

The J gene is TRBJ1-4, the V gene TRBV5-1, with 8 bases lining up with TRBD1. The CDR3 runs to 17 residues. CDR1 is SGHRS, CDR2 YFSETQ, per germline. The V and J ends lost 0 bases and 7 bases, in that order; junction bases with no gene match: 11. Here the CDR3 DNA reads TGCGCCAGCAGCTTGGATGCCAGGGGGCGAGAGGTTGAAAAACTGTTTTTT. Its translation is CASSLDARGREVEKLFF.

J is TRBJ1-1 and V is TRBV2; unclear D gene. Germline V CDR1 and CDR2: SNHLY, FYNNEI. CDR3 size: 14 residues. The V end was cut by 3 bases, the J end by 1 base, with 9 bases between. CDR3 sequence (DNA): TGTGCCAGCAGTGATGGGCGCCGGAACACTGAAGCTTTCTTT. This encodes CASSDGRRNTEAFF.

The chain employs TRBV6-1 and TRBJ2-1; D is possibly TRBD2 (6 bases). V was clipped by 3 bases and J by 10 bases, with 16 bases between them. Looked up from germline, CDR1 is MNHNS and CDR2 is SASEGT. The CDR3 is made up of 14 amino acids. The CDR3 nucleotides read TGTGCCAGCAGTGACAGGGTGGAGGGGAAGGAGCAGTTCTTC. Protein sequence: CASSDRVEGKEQFF.

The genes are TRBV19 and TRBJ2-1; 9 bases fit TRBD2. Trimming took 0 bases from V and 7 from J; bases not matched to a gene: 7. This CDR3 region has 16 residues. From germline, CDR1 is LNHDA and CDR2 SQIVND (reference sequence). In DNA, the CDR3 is TGTGCCAGTAGTATAGACGGGGCGGGAGGGATTAATGAGCAGTTCTTC. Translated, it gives CASSIDGAGGINEQFF.

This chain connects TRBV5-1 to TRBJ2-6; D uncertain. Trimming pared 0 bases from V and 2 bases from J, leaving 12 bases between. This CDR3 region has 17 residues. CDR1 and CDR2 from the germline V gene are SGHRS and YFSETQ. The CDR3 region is CASSLAFNGAGANVLTF. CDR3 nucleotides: TGCGCCAGCAGCTTGGCGTTTAACGGTGCTGGGGCCAACGTCCTGACTTTC.

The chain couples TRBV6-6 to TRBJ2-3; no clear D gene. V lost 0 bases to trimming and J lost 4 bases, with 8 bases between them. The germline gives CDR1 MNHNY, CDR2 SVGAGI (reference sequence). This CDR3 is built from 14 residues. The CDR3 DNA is TGTGCCAGCAGTTACTCCCTAGTCGCAGATACGCAGTATTTT. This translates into CASSYSLVADTQYF.